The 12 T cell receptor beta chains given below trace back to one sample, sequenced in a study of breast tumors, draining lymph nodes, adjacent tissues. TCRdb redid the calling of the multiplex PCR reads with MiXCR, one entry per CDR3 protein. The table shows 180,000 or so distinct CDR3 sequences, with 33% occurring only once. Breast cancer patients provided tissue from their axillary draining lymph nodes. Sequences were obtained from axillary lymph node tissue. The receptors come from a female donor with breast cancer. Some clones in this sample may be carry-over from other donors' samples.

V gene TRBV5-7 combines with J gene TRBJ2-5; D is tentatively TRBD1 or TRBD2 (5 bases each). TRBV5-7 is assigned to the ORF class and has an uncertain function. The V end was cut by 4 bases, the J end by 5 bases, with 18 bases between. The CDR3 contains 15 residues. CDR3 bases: TGTGCCAGCAGCCCGTTGGGACCAGCGGCGGAGACCCAGTACTTC. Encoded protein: CASSPLGPAAETQYF.

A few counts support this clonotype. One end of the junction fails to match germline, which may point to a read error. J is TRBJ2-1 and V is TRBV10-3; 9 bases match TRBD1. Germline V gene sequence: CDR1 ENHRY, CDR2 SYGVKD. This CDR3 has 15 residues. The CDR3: CASAAGTGRHNEQSF. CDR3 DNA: TGTGCCAGCGCTGCCGGGACAGGGAGGCACAATGAGCAGTCCTTC.

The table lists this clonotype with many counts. CDR3 in DNA: TGTGCCACCAAGAGGCAAGAGGGGGGCCCTAATGAAAAACTGTTTTTT. Encoded protein: CATKRQEGGPNEKLFF. The chain employs TRBV2 and TRBJ1-4, with a possible D match to TRBD1 (6 bases). Germline CDR1 reads SNHLY; CDR2 reads FYNNEI. V was trimmed by 10 bases and J by 3 bases, leaving 21 bases between them. The CDR3 is 16 amino acids.

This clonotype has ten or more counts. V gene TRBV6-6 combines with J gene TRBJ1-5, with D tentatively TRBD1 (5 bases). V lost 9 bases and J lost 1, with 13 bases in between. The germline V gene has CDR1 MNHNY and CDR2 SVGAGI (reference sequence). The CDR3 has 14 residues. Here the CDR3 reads CASNLRGSNQPQHF. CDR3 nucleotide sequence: TGTGCCAGTAATTTGAGGGGAAGCAATCAGCCCCAGCATTTT.

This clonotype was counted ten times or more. As DNA, the CDR3 is TGTGCCAGCAGCTTAGCCTCGGGGAGCGAGCAGTACTTC. It specifies CASSLASGSEQYF. The V and J genes are TRBV11-2 and TRBJ2-7, with a weak D call TRBD2 (5 bases). V shed 1 base and J shed 6 bases, with 10 bases lying between them. Germline values: CDR1 SGHAT, CDR2 FQNNGV. The CDR3 totals 13 residues.

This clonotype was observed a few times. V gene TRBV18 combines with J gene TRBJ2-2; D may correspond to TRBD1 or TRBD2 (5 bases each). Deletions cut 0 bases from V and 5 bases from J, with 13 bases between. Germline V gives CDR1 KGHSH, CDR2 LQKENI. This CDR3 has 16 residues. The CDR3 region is CASSPPGTRRTGELFF. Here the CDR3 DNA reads TGTGCCAGCTCACCACCGGGGACCCGCAGGACCGGGGAGCTGTTTTTT.

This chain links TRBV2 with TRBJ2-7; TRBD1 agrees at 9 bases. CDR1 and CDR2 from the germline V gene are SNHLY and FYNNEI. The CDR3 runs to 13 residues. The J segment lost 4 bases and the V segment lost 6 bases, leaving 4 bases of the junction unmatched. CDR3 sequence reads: CASRPGTGYEQYF. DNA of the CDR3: TGTGCCAGCAGACCCGGGACAGGGTACGAGCAGTACTTC.

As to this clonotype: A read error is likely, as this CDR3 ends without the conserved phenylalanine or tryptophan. The CDR3, as DNA: TGCGCCAGCAGCGTGACGATCCCTGGGGCCAACGTCCTGACTCTC. Its translation is CASSVTIPGANVLTL. This chain links TRBV7-9 with TRBJ2-6; D ambiguous. Germline loops: CDR1 SEHNR, CDR2 FQNEAQ (reference sequence). CDR3 length equals 15 residues.

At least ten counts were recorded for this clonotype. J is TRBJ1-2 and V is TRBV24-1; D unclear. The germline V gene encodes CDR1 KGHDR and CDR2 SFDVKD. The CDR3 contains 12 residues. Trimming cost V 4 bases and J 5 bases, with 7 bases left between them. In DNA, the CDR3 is TGTGCCACCAGTGACGGATTTTATGGCTACACCTTC. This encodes CATSDGFYGYTF.

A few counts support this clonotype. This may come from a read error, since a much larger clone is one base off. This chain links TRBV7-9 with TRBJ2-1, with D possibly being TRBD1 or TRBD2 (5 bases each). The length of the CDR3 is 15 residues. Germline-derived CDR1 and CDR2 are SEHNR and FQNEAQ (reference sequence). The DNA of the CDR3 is TGTGCCAGCAGCTTAGGGACGGGGATTGTCAGGGAGCAGCTCTTC. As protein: CASSLGTGIVREQLF. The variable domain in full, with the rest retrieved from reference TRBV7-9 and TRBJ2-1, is DTGVSQNPRHKITKRGQNVTFRCDPISEHNRLYWYRQTLGQGPEFLTYFQNEAQLEKSRLLSDRFSAERPKGSFSTLEIQRTEQGDSAMYLCASSLGTGIVREQLFGPGTRLTVL.

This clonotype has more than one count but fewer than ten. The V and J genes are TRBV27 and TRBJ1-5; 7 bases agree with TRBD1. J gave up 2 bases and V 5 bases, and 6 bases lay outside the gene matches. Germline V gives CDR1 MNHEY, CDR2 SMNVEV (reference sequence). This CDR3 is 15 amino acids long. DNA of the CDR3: TGTGCCAGCAGTACGACAGGGCGCGGCAATCAGCCCCAGCATTTT. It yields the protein CASSTTGRGNQPQHF.

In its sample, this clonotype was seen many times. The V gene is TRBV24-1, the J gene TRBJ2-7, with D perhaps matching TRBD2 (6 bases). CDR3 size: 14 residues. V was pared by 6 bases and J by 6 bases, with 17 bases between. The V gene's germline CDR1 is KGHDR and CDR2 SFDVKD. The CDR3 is CATSPSGTGGEQYF. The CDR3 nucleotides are TGTGCCACCAGTCCCTCCGGGACTGGGGGCGAGCAGTACTTC.